The entry below gives a single TCR beta chain sequence along with its context. The data stem from a study of shared clonotypes between healthy human individuals. Looked up from germline, CDR1 is MDHEN and CDR2 is SYDVKM. The V and J ends lost 1 base and 2 bases, in that order; junction bases with no gene match: 6. The CDR3 sequence is 16 residues long. The donors, all of them Caucasian adults, lived in Nashville, Tennessee. What was sequenced on ten immunoSEQ deep assay plates was unsorted PBMC DNA. Measured with immunoSEQ multiplex PCR; TCRdb has only the in-frame clones, and not every one. This table has 450,000 to 500,000 clones, roughly 80% appearing once.

The TCR was taken from a middle-aged woman in good health. Some clones in this sample may be carry-over from other donors' samples. This chain uses TRBV28 with TRBJ2-7; 9 bases fit TRBD1. The sample consisted of PBMCs. This CDR3 reads CASSLYRGDRAYEQYF. The CDR3 nucleotides are TGTGCCAGCAGTTTATACCGAGGGGACAGGGCCTACGAGCAGTACTTC.